This TCR beta chain is from a study of response to subunit inactivated influenza vaccine. Study findings and constraints: That few new T cells are recruited by each seasonal influenza vaccination was the authors' suggestion.

MiXCR, applied by TCRdb to the RT-PCR reads, yields one record per CDR3 protein. The sample has about 610,000 distinct CDR3 sequences, approximately 15% seen once. The junction had 10 bases not matched to a gene; V was cut back by 0 bases and J by 6 bases. The germline CDR1 and CDR2 sequences are LGHNA and YNFKEQ. The CDR3 sequence is 17 residues long. Of note for this clonotype: Antigen: not known.

The gene calls are TRBV4-2 and TRBJ2-1; 8 positions match TRBD2. The TCR comes from a man aged 50 to 60 who received an inactivated influenza vaccine. Here the sequenced sample was PBMCs from blood, taken about 12 days after vaccination. This chain's CDR3 is CASSQDPSGSKPNEQFF. The DNA of the CDR3 is TGTGCCAGCAGCCAAGACCCAAGCGGGAGTAAACCCAATGAGCAGTTCTTC.